The TCR beta chain under discussion was sequenced for a study of blood T cell repertoires in COVID-19 (TCRdb year 2020). Regarding the study in general: Samples from collaborators originated in the United States, Italy and Spain and spanned both the acute and convalescent phases of COVID-19. Where HLA class I and class II types were available, the types were taken from metadata supplied by the sample provider, not from assay-based typing. The repertoires were made available in a free public database intended to serve as a resource for research on the immune response to SARS-CoV-2. The material from the prospective study consisted of cDNA or gDNA derived from T cells, B-cell-depleted T cells, or PBMCs. The sample metadata nearly always contained a de-identified subject ID, COVID-19 status, age in years and sex. The dataset comprised deeply sampled blood TCRbeta repertoires from subjects exposed to, actively infected with, or recovered from COVID-19. Samples were obtained from the ongoing ImmuneRACE study (first 160 participants) and from 1,000 to 1,500 subjects provided by 6 global collaborators. General findings and caveats noted by the study authors: How much clinical and demographic metadata was included differed by source and by participant, and the metadata was provided uncurated.

The collaborating institutions used their own protocols to collect whole blood in K2EDTA tubes. For TCRbeta analysis, collaborator samples were shipped as frozen whole blood, as isolated PBMCs, or as DNA extracted from either sample type. The CDR3 runs 14 residues from the cysteine to the phenylalanine. Solely the CDR3 DNA is kept, with 42 bases framed from the first base. Germline trimming amounts to 6 bases on V and 4 bases on J, with 3 as the count of junction bases outside the gene matches. Taken from the germline V gene (reference sequence), the CDR1 and CDR2 loops are PRHDT and FYEKMQ. Turning to this clone: Which antigen it targets is not known. Base qualities were left out, and no much larger clone turns up one base away.

TCRbeta CDR3 regions were amplified from genomic DNA by means of the immunoSEQ Assay, a bias-controlled multiplex PCR. The study's own analysis went as follows. The number of nucleated cells in each sample was estimated from the amplification of reference gene primers within the assay. To quantify the absolute abundance of each unique TCRbeta CDR3 rearrangement, sequence reads were collapsed and filtered. Productive Simpson clonality was computed per sample as the square root of Simpson's diversity index over productive rearrangements. TCRdb limited this immuneACCESS table to in-frame rearrangements with V and J called. A share of clones is missing; checked studies link under half to unresolved V genes, and the rest is unexplained. V and J calls plus clone size are reproduced from that table; the DNA served to infer D and trimming. Recorded for this sample are approximately 16,000 clones; more than 70% of them occurred a single time. Clones ranked in the top ten supply 3.1% of the sample.

Recombination connected TRBV13 to TRBJ2-2; the junction holds 9 bases that match TRBD2. This TCR came from a human donor in a cohort sampled during active COVID-19. The material sequenced was peripheral blood. The CDR3 reads as follows: CASRGLASTGELFF. The nucleotide sequence is given as TGTGCCAGCAGAGGACTAGCGAGCACCGGGGAGCTGTTTTTT.